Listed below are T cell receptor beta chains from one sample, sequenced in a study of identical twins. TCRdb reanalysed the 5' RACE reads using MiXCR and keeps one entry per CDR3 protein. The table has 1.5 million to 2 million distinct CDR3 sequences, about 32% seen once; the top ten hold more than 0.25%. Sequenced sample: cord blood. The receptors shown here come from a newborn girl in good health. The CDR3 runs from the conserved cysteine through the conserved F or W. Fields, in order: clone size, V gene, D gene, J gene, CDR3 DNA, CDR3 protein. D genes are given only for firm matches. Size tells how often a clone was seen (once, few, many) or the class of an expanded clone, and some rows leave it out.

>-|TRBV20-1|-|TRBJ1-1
TGCAGTGCCCGGGAACACGCTGAAGCTTTCTTT
CSAREHAEAFF
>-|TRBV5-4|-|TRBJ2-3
TGTGCCAGCAGCTCGGGTGCGCGGGGCTGGGATACGCAGTATTTT
CASSSGARGWDTQYF
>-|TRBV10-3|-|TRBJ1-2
TGTGCCATCAGTGAGAGTCCGCGGATCACCTATGGCTACACCTTC
CAISESPRITYGYTF
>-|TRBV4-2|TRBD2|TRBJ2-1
TGTGCCAGCAGCCAACTAGCGGGAGTTTACAATGAGCTGTTCTTC
CASSQLAGVYNELFF
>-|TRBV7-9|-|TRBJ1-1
TGTGCCAGCAGCTTCTACCGGTGGGAGGGGAACACTGAAGCTTTCTTT
CASSFYRWEGNTEAFF
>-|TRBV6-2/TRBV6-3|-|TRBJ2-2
TGTGCCAGCAGACACCGCCTCACTAGCCCGGGTACCACCGGGGAGCTGTTTTTT
CASRHRLTSPGTTGELFF
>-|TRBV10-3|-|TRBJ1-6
TGTGCCATCAGTGGAGGGTCCAGGGGTTCACCCCTCCACTTT
CAISGGSRGSPLHF
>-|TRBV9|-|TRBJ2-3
TGTGCCAGCAGCGTAGCCCCAGGGACAACTAGCACAGATACGCAGTATTTT
CASSVAPGTTSTDTQYF
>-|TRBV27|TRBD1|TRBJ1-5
TGTGCCAGCAGTTCCCCAGGTACAGGGGAATTCCAGCCCCAGCATTTT
CASSSPGTGEFQPQHF
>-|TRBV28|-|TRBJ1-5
TGTGCCAGCAGACGACACAATCAGCCCCAGCATTTT
CASRRHNQPQHF
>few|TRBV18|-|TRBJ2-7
TGTGCCAGCTCACCGTTGGACACCCTCTACGAGCAGTACTTC
CASSPLDTLYEQYF
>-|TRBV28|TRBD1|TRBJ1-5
TGTGCCAGCAGTTCGAACAGGGGGCGCAATCAGCCCCAGCATTTT
CASSSNRGRNQPQHF
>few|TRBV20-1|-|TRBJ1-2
TGCAGTGCCCCCGGACAGAATGGCTACACCTTC
CSAPGQNGYTF
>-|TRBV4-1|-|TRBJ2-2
TGCGCCAGCAGCCAAGGGGTAGCGGAGACCGGGGAGCTGTTTTTT
CASSQGVAETGELFF
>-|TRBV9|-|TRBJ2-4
TGTGCCAGCAGCGTAGCGGGAGCCGGCAAAAACATTCAGTACTTC
CASSVAGAGKNIQYF
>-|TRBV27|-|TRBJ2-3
TGTGCCACCTGGGAGTACACAGATACGCAGTATTTT
CATWEYTDTQYF
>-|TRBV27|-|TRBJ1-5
TGTGCCAGCAGTGTACGAACAGGACGTGATCAGCCCCAGCATTTT
CASSVRTGRDQPQHF
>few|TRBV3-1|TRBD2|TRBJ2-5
TGTGCCAGCAGGACTAGCGGGCCAAAAGAGACCCAGTACTTC
CASRTSGPKETQYF
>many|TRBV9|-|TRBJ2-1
TGTGCCAGCAGCGTAGCGGGGGCCTCCTACAATGAGCAGTTCTTC
CASSVAGASYNEQFF
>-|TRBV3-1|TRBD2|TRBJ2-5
TGTGCCAGCAGCCAAGATACGGGGGGGCGCCCCTACAGTGAGCAGTACTTC
CASSQDTGGRPYSEQYF
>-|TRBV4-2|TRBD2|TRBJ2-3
TGTGCCAGCAGCCAGGCTCGTAGCGGGAGAGTTGGCACAGATACGCAGTATTTT
CASSQARSGRVGTDTQYF
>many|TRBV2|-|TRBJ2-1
TGTGCCAGCAGTGGGGGCAATGAGCAGTTCTTC
CASSGGNEQFF
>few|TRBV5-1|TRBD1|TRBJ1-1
TGCGCCAGCAGCGATGACAGGGGAAACACTGAAGCTTTCTTT
CASSDDRGNTEAFF
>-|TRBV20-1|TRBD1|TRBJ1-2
TGCAGTGCTAGAGAGTCAGGGGGTCATGGCTACACCTTC
CSARESGGHGYTF
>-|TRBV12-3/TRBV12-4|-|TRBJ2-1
TGTGCCAGCAGTTTACGAAACAGGCAAGAGACCCTGTTCTTC
CASSLRNRQETLFF
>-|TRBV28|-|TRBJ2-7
TGTGCCAGCAGGGCACAGAGCTCCTACAATGAGCAGTACTTC
CASRAQSSYNEQYF
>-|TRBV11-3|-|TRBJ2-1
TGTGCCAGCAGCTTAGATGGGGTGCAGTTCTTC
CASSLDGVQFF
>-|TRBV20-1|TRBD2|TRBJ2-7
TGCAGTGCTAGTCAGACTAGCGGGAGCTACGAGCAGTACTTC
CSASQTSGSYEQYF
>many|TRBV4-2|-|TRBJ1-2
TGTGCCAGCAGCCAAGAATCCAACAGGGTACATGGCTACACCTTC
CASSQESNRVHGYTF
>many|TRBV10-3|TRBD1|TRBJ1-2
TGTGCCATCAGTGGGACAGGGGGCTATGGCTACACCTTC
CAISGTGGYGYTF
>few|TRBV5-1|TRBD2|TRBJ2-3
TGCGCCAGCAGCTCTTCTAGCGGCCTTGGGGCAGATACGCAGTATTTT
CASSSSSGLGADTQYF
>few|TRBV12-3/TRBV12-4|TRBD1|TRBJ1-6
TGTGCCAGCAGCCGGGACAGGGGTACCTCACCCCTCCACTTT
CASSRDRGTSPLHF
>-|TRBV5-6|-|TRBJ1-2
TGTGCCAGCAGCTTGGTGACGGGGGTCCTCCCCTATGGCTACACCTTC
CASSLVTGVLPYGYTF
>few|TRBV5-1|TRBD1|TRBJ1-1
TGCGCCAGCAGCTTGGGGCGACAGGGGGGAAACACTGAAGCTTTCTTT
CASSLGRQGGNTEAFF
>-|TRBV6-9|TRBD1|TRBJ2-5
TGTGCCAGCAGTTACAGGGGGCAAGAGCAGTACTTC
CASSYRGQEQYF
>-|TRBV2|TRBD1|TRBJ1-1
TGTGCCAGCGAAAGGGACAGGGGGAACACTGAAGCTTTCTTT
CASERDRGNTEAFF
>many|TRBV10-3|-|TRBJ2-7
TGTGCCATCAGTGAGCCGGACACCTACGAGCAGTACTTC
CAISEPDTYEQYF
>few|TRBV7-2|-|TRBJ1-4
TGTGCCAGCAGCTTACGGGTGGATGAAAAACTGTTTTTT
CASSLRVDEKLFF
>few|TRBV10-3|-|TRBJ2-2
TGTGCCATCAGTGGGTCCGTCCATAACACCGGGGAGCTGTTTTTT
CAISGSVHNTGELFF